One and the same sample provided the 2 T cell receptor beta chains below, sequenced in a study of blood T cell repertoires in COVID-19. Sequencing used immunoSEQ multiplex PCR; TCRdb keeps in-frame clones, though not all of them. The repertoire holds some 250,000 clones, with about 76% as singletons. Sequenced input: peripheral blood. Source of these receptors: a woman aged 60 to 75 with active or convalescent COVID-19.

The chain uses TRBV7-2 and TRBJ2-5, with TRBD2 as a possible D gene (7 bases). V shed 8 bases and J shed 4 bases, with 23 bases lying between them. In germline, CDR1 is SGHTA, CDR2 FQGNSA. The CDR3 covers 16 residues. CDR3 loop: CASGSPAPGGGETQYF. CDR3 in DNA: TGTGCCAGCGGCTCCCCCGCTCCGGGGGGCGGAGAGACCCAGTACTTC.

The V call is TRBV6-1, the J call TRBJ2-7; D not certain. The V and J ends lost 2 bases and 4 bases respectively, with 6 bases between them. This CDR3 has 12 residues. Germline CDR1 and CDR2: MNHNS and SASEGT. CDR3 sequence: CASSEIGYEQYF. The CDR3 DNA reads TGTGCCAGCAGTGAAATCGGGTACGAGCAGTACTTC.